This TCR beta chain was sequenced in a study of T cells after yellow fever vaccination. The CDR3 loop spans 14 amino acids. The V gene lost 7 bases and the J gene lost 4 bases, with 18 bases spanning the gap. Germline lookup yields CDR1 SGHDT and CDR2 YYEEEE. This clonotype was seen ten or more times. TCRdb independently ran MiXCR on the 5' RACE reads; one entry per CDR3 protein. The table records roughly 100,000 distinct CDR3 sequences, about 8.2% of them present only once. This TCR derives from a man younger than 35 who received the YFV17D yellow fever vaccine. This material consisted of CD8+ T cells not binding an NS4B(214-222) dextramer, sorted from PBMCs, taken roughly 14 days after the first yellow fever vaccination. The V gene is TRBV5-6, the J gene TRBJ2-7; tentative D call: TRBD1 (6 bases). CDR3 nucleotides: TGTGCCAGCTGTCTGGGGCTCCAGGGGTACGAGCAGTACTTC. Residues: CASCLGLQGYEQYF.